These T cell receptor beta chains were read from a single sample in a study of cytomegalovirus exposure and HLA in healthy donors. The data were produced by immunoSEQ multiplex PCR, yet TCRdb's version contains in-frame clones alone and is incomplete. The table records over 150,000 clones, 80% of them present only once. Input material: PBMCs. The receptors shown here come from a man between 18 and 35 years old in good health and CMV-seropositive. CDR3s include the opening cysteine and the closing phenylalanine or tryptophan. A D gene is named only where the DNA matches it firmly. Size is omitted from some rows. Given values are once, few, many or a class for expanded clones.

TRBD2,TRBV7-2,TRBJ2-2,few,CASSLRSSGGRGTGELFF,TGTGCCAGCAGCTTAAGGTCTAGCGGGGGGCGGGGCACCGGGGAGCTGTTTTTT
TRBD1,TRBV5-5,TRBJ1-4,-,CASSPTGLVSLVF,TGTGCCAGCAGCCCGACAGGGCTTGTCTCGTTGGTTTTT
TRBD1,TRBV25-1,TRBJ1-2,few,CASRGDRGHSNYGYTF,TGTGCCAGCAGGGGGGACAGGGGGCACTCTAACTATGGCTACACCTTC
-,TRBV10-1,TRBJ2-3,once,CASSESTSTTSTDTQYF,TGCGCCAGCAGTGAGTCTACTAGTACCACTAGCACAGATACGCAGTATTTT
-,TRBV18,TRBJ2-1,-,CASSPPGPEQFF,TGTGCCAGCTCACCACCGGGGCCTGAGCAGTTCTTC
-,TRBV21-1,TRBJ2-2,once,CASSKTGLAANTGELFF,TGTGCCAGCAGCAAAACGGGGCTAGCGGCGAACACCGGGGAGCTGTTTTTT
-,TRBV14,TRBJ2-7,-,CASSQVRGEQYF,TGTGCCAGCAGCCAAGTAAGAGGCGAGCAGTACTTC
-,TRBV27,TRBJ1-1,few,CASSLAGNTEAFF,TGTGCCAGCAGTTTAGCGGGGAACACTGAAGCTTTCTTT
-,TRBV15,TRBJ1-6,-,CATSQRPAYNSPLHF,TGTGCCACCAGCCAGAGGCCAGCGTATAATTCACCCCTCCACTTT
-,TRBV7-9,TRBJ1-5,few,CASSLAGGDNQPQHF,TGTGCCAGCAGCTTGGCCGGAGGGGACAATCAGCCCCAGCATTTT
TRBD2,TRBV5-6,TRBJ2-3,once,CASKPGLGSPDTQYF,TGTGCCAGCAAACCGGGACTAGGGTCCCCAGATACGCAGTATTTT
-,TRBV11-3,TRBJ2-7,once,CASSLDRWSYEQYF,TGTGCCAGCAGCTTAGATCGCTGGAGCTACGAGCAGTACTTC
-,TRBV9,TRBJ2-7,few,CASSVATGSYEQYF,TGTGCCAGCAGCGTAGCTACGGGGTCCTACGAGCAGTACTTC
TRBD1,TRBV7-8,TRBJ1-6,-,CASSPRTGGGSPLHF,TGTGCCAGCAGCCCTAGGACAGGGGGCGGTTCACCCCTCCACTTT
TRBD1,TRBV7-9,TRBJ1-3,few,CASSLGTVGNTIYF,TGTGCCAGCAGCTTGGGGACAGTCGGAAACACCATATATTTT
TRBD2,TRBV5-1,TRBJ2-7,-,CASSGGRGSYEQYF,TGCGCCAGCAGCGGAGGGCGGGGGTCCTACGAGCAGTACTTC
TRBD1,TRBV6-6,TRBJ2-5,-,CASSYRQGAMETQYF,TGTGCCAGCAGTTACCGACAGGGGGCGATGGAGACCCAGTACTTC
TRBD2,TRBV19,TRBJ2-5,once,CASSARLAGETQYF,TGTGCCAGTAGCGCCCGACTAGCGGGAGAGACCCAGTACTTC
-,TRBV19,TRBJ2-7,-,CASSISFSETGSYEQYF,TGTGCCAGTAGTATCTCTTTCAGTGAAACGGGCTCCTACGAGCAGTACTTC
-,TRBV6-6,TRBJ2-5,-,CASSYRGRGTQYF,TGTGCCAGCAGTTACCGGGGTCGGGGGACCCAGTACTTC
TRBD2,TRBV9,TRBJ2-1,-,CASSVGGGGTLNNEQFF,TGTGCCAGCAGCGTAGGAGGCGGGGGGACTCTAAACAATGAGCAGTTCTTC
-,TRBV7-9,TRBJ2-1,-,CASSSETGRKYNEQFF,TGTGCCAGCAGCTCGGAAACCGGGAGAAAGTACAATGAGCAGTTCTTC
-,TRBV5-1,TRBJ2-2,-,CASSLAQGLGNTGELFF,TGCGCCAGCAGCTTGGCCCAGGGTTTGGGGAACACCGGGGAGCTGTTTTTT
-,TRBV11-3,TRBJ1-3,-,CASSLDSSGNTIYF,TGTGCCAGCAGCTTAGACAGCTCTGGAAACACCATATATTTT
TRBD1,TRBV19,TRBJ1-5,-,CASSPSGTGVLQPQHF,TGTGCCAGTAGTCCATCCGGGACAGGGGTTTTACAGCCCCAGCATTTT
-,TRBV30,TRBJ2-7,once,CAWRDSYEQYF,TGTGCCTGGAGGGACAGCTACGAGCAGTACTTC
TRBD2,TRBV19,TRBJ2-7,-,CASSILAGTGEQYF,TGTGCCAGTAGTATTCTAGCGGGTACCGGCGAGCAGTACTTC
TRBD2,TRBV4-1,TRBJ2-7,-,CASSQDQVAGGLEQYF,TGCGCCAGCAGCCAAGATCAGGTTGCGGGAGGGCTTGAGCAGTACTTC
-,TRBV29-1,TRBJ1-1,-,CSVSAEAFF,TGCAGCGTTTCAGCTGAAGCTTTCTTT
-,TRBV1,TRBJ1-6,-,CTSSGPGQGVSYNSPLHF,TGCACCAGCAGTGGACCGGGACAGGGGGTCTCCTATAATTCACCCCTCCACTTT
TRBD2,TRBV6-1,TRBJ2-1,-,CASSEYPGGHNEQFF,TGTGCCAGCAGTGAATACCCGGGAGGGCACAATGAGCAGTTCTTC
TRBD2,TRBV5-4,TRBJ2-5,-,CASSSPREMRETQYF,TGTGCCAGCAGCTCGCCGCGGGAGATGAGGGAGACCCAGTACTTC
-,TRBV19,TRBJ1-2,-,CASSMGGIYGYTF,TGTGCCAGTAGTATGGGGGGGATTTATGGCTACACCTTC
-,TRBV5-4,TRBJ2-7,-,CASSLTGMAYEQYF,TGTGCCAGCAGCTTAACAGGGATGGCCTACGAGCAGTACTTC
TRBD2,TRBV2,TRBJ2-7,-,CASSELPLAVSLGREQYF,TGTGCCAGCAGTGAACTCCCTCTAGCGGTTTCCCTCGGCCGCGAGCAGTACTTC
-,TRBV11-3,TRBJ2-2,-,CASSLGMGGRSTGELFF,TGTGCCAGCAGCTTGGGCATGGGGGGTCGGAGCACCGGGGAGCTGTTTTTT
-,TRBV4-1,TRBJ1-1,-,CASSPGEMAAWVTEAFF,TGCGCCAGCAGCCCCGGGGAAATGGCCGCTTGGGTGACTGAAGCTTTCTTT
-,TRBV28,TRBJ1-6,-,CASTTGHNSPLHF,TGTGCCAGTACAACAGGACATAATTCACCCCTCCACTTT
TRBD2,TRBV2,TRBJ2-3,few,CASSAGTSSSDTQYF,TGTGCCAGCAGCGCCGGGACTAGTAGCTCAGATACGCAGTATTTT
-,TRBV19,TRBJ1-5,-,CASSGSSGRDSNQPQHF,TGTGCCAGTAGCGGTTCTAGCGGGAGGGATAGCAATCAGCCCCAGCATTTT
-,TRBV5-1,TRBJ2-3,-,CASSLMRGLSDTQYF,TGCGCCAGCAGCTTGATGCGGGGATTATCAGATACGCAGTATTTT
TRBD1,TRBV2,TRBJ1-6,-,CASSGQGYNSLLHF,TGTGCCAGCAGCGGACAGGGCTATAATTCACTCCTCCACTTT
-,TRBV18,TRBJ2-7,-,CASSLGGGVGEQYF,TGTGCCAGCTCATTGGGAGGAGGGGTCGGCGAGCAGTACTTC
-,TRBV7-2,TRBJ1-2,-,CASSPWFAGALSGYTF,TGTGCCAGCAGTCCCTGGTTCGCAGGGGCCCTAAGTGGCTACACCTTC
-,TRBV5-4,TRBJ2-3,few,CASSLAGAEDTQYF,TGTGCCAGCAGCTTGGCGGGAGCGGAAGATACGCAGTATTTT
TRBD2,TRBV4-2,TRBJ2-2,-,CASSHGGLADTGELFF,TGTGCCAGCAGCCACGGGGGACTAGCTGACACCGGGGAGCTGTTTTTT
TRBD2,TRBV5-1,TRBJ2-2,-,CASRASGGDTGELFF,TGCGCCAGCAGGGCTAGCGGGGGTGACACCGGGGAGCTGTTTTTT
-,TRBV7-9,TRBJ1-2,-,CASSPRTEENYGYTF,TGTGCCAGCAGCCCCCGGACGGAGGAGAACTATGGCTACACCTTC
-,TRBV6-6,TRBJ1-5,-,CASSWRAQGSNQPQHF,TGTGCCAGCAGTTGGCGCGCCCAGGGTAGCAATCAGCCCCAGCATTTT
TRBD1,TRBV7-7,TRBJ2-1,-,CASSLGTGGQYEQFF,TGTGCCAGCAGCCTTGGGACAGGAGGGCAATATGAGCAGTTCTTC
-,TRBV5-8,TRBJ2-2,-,CASSFGGPGELFF,TGTGCCAGCAGCTTCGGCGGCCCCGGGGAGCTGTTTTTT
TRBD1,TRBV29-1,TRBJ1-3,-,CSVGRTGDGNTIYF,TGCAGCGTTGGGAGGACAGGGGATGGAAACACCATATATTTT
TRBD1,TRBV5-1,TRBJ2-7,-,CASRTVGQGDYEQYF,TGCGCCAGCAGAACTGTGGGACAGGGGGACTACGAGCAGTACTTC
-,TRBV7-9,TRBJ2-5,-,CASTLEETQYF,TGTGCCAGCACCCTCGAAGAGACCCAGTACTTC
-,TRBV7-8,TRBJ2-2,-,CASRLGGNTGELFF,TGTGCCAGCAGACTAGGGGGGAACACCGGGGAGCTGTTTTTT
-,TRBV19,TRBJ1-5,medium-sized,CASSIAGNQPQHF,TGTGCCAGTAGTATTGCAGGGAATCAGCCCCAGCATTTT
TRBD2,TRBV29-1,TRBJ2-5,-,CSAPDGGETQYF,TGCAGCGCCCCCGACGGGGGGGAGACCCAGTACTTC
-,TRBV11-2,TRBJ1-6,-,CASSLRNSPLHF,TGTGCCAGCAGCCTACGTAATTCACCCCTCCACTTT
-,TRBV7-2,TRBJ2-1,few,CASTRAGQVGYNEQFF,TGTGCCAGCACGCGGGCGGGGCAGGTGGGTTACAATGAGCAGTTCTTC